Listed below are T cell receptor beta chains from one sample, sequenced in a study of cytomegalovirus exposure and HLA in healthy donors. Measured with immunoSEQ multiplex PCR; TCRdb has only the in-frame clones, and not every one. This table lists some 200,000 clones. The sample comprised PBMCs. Source of these receptors: a girl aged 2 to 10 in good health and CMV-seropositive. The CDR3 runs from the conserved cysteine through the conserved F or W. D genes are given only for firm matches.

D gene,J gene,V gene,CDR3 DNA,CDR3 protein
TRBD2,TRBJ2-7,TRBV28,TGTGCCAGCAGTTTCTCCCTAGCGGGGGGAAGCTACGAGCAGTACTTC,CASSFSLAGGSYEQYF
NA,TRBJ2-7,TRBV7-3,TGTGCCAGCAGCTCCACAGGATACTCCTACGAGCAGTACTTC,CASSSTGYSYEQYF
TRBD1,TRBJ1-5,TRBV28,TGTGCCGGCAGTGCGACAGGGGGAGGCAATCAGCCCCAGCATTTT,CAGSATGGGNQPQHF
TRBD1,TRBJ1-1,TRBV6-1,TGTGCCAGCAGTGAAGCCGGACAGGGGCATACTGAAGCTTTCTTT,CASSEAGQGHTEAFF
TRBD2,TRBJ2-3,TRBV9,TGTGCCAGCAGCGTGACTAGCGGGAGGGGTTCAGATACGCAGTATTTT,CASSVTSGRGSDTQYF
NA,TRBJ2-6,TRBV30,TGTGCCTGGACCAGGGTTACTGGGGCCAACGTCCTGACTTTC,CAWTRVTGANVLTF
TRBD2,TRBJ2-3,TRBV9,TGTGCCAGCAGCGTGGGGACTAGCGGGATATCAGATACGCAGTATTTT,CASSVGTSGISDTQYF
NA,TRBJ2-2,TRBV14,TGTGCCAGCAGCCAAGAGTGGTCTTTTTTCCGCGGAGACACCGGGGAGCTGTTTTTT,CASSQEWSFFRGDTGELFF
TRBD1,TRBJ2-7,TRBV29-1,TGCAGCGCCAAGGACAGGGGGTCTTACGAGCAGTACTTC,CSAKDRGSYEQYF
TRBD2,TRBJ2-7,TRBV6-5,TGTGCCAGCAGTGTAGGGACTAGCGGGAGACAGGTGCAGTACTTC,CASSVGTSGRQVQYF
NA,TRBJ2-7,TRBV28,TGTGCCAGCAGTTTTGATGGGGGGACCTACGAGCAGTACTTC,CASSFDGGTYEQYF
NA,TRBJ2-1,TRBV10-3,TGTGCCATCAGTCCCACAGGGCCCAATGAGCAGTTCTTC,CAISPTGPNEQFF
NA,TRBJ1-2,TRBV28,TGTGCCAGCAGCCCATTGACAGATTTTAACTATGGCTACACCTTC,CASSPLTDFNYGYTF
TRBD1,TRBJ2-2,TRBV10-2,TGCGCCAGCCAGGGGGCGGGCACCGGGGAGCTGTTTTTT,CASQGAGTGELFF
TRBD1,TRBJ2-2,TRBV5-1,TGCGCCAGCAGCCAACAGGGGGTGGAGAACACCGGGGAGCTGTTTTTT,CASSQQGVENTGELFF
TRBD2,TRBJ2-7,TRBV28,TGTGCCAGCAGGGGGGCTAGCGGGGAAACCTACGAGCAGTACTTC,CASRGASGETYEQYF
TRBD2,TRBJ2-1,TRBV27,TGTGCCAGCAGTTTGGGTAGCGGGAGAAAGGATGAGCAGTTCTTC,CASSLGSGRKDEQFF
NA,TRBJ2-1,TRBV12-5,TGTGCTAGTGGTGGAGGGGCTAGCCCCACCTACAATGAGCAGTTCTTC,CASGGGASPTYNEQFF
NA,TRBJ2-1,TRBV11-3,TGTGCCAGCAGCTTAGGGGCGGGCGGTGAGCAGTTCTTC,CASSLGAGGEQFF
TRBD1,TRBJ2-3,TRBV7-8,TGTGCCAGCAGCTTAGGACAGGGGGCGGGAGATACGCAGTATTTT,CASSLGQGAGDTQYF
NA,TRBJ1-1,TRBV6-1,TGTGCCACTCCTCGAACGGGGAACACTGAAGCTTTCTTT,CATPRTGNTEAFF
TRBD1,TRBJ2-3,TRBV7-2,TGTGCCAGCAGCCCTGGACAGGCTAGCACAGATACGCAGTATTTT,CASSPGQASTDTQYF
TRBD1,TRBJ2-7,TRBV5-1,TGCGCCAGCAGCTTGGCCGGGACAGGCTACGAGCAGTACTTC,CASSLAGTGYEQYF
TRBD2,TRBJ2-3,TRBV5-1,TGCGCCAGCAGCCTACGCCGGGGACTAGCGGGAGGGACAGATACGCAGTATTTT,CASSLRRGLAGGTDTQYF
NA,TRBJ2-2,TRBV12-5,TGTGCTAGTGGTTTGGTAACAGGTCCGAACACCGGGGAGCTGTTTTTT,CASGLVTGPNTGELFF
NA,TRBJ2-7,TRBV6-5,TGTGCCAGCCTCCCGCCGGGGGGCTTAACTTACGAGCAGTACTTC,CASLPPGGLTYEQYF
NA,TRBJ2-5,TRBV13,TGTGCCAGCAGTCGTTACTCGGGAATTTGGGAGACCCAGTACTTC,CASSRYSGIWETQYF
NA,TRBJ2-3,TRBV11-2,TGTGCCAGCAGCTTAGGGGGCCTAGCGAAAGATACGCAGTATTTT,CASSLGGLAKDTQYF
NA,TRBJ2-1,TRBV28,TGTGCCAGCAGCCTCGTCAGGGACAATCCGAACAATGAGCAGTTCTTC,CASSLVRDNPNNEQFF
TRBD2,TRBJ2-7,TRBV6-1,TGTGCCAGCTTTGGACTAGCGTGGGGGTACGAGCAGTACTTC,CASFGLAWGYEQYF
NA,TRBJ2-7,TRBV5-6,TGTGCCAGCAGCTCCTCGACAAGCTCCTACGAGCAGTACTTC,CASSSSTSSYEQYF
NA,TRBJ2-7,TRBV10-3,TGTGCCACTCGACAGAGTCAAGGCTACGAGCAGTACTTC,CATRQSQGYEQYF
NA,TRBJ1-2,TRBV9,TGTGCCAGCAGGGCCCCCAGGAGGTTGGAGGTTTTAGACTATGGCTACACCTTC,CASRAPRRLEVLDYGYTF
TRBD2,TRBJ2-1,TRBV7-8,TGTGCCAGCAGCCGGGGACTAGCGGGAGACAATGAGCAGTTCTTC,CASSRGLAGDNEQFF
TRBD1,TRBJ1-2,TRBV19,TGTGCCAGTAGTATGAGGCCAGGGGGAGACTATGGCTACACCTTC,CASSMRPGGDYGYTF
NA,TRBJ2-6,TRBV5-1,TGCGCCAGCAGCTTGGATCTATCTGGGGCCAACGTCCTGACTTTC,CASSLDLSGANVLTF
TRBD2,TRBJ2-7,TRBV28,TGTGCCAGCAGACTAGCGGGAGGGCCCTACGAGCAGTACTTC,CASRLAGGPYEQYF
NA,TRBJ1-2,TRBV5-6,TGTGCCAGCAGCTTATCGGGTGGCTACACCTTC,CASSLSGGYTF
TRBD1,TRBJ2-7,TRBV5-8,TGTGCCAGCAACCAAAGACAGGGATCCTACGAGCAGTACTTC,CASNQRQGSYEQYF
NA,TRBJ2-2,TRBV25-1,TGTGCCAGCAGTGCAGCGCTTAACACCGGGGAGCTGTTTTTT,CASSAALNTGELFF
NA,TRBJ2-2,TRBV20-1,TGCAGTGCTCTATCCGGGGAGCTGTTTTTT,CSALSGELFF
TRBD2,TRBJ2-5,TRBV11-2,TGTGCCAGCAGGCAAGGCCTACTAGCGGGTGGGCAAGAGACCCAGTACTTC,CASRQGLLAGGQETQYF
TRBD1,TRBJ1-2,TRBV7-9,TGTGCCAGCAGCGGAGGACAGGTCTATGGCTACACCTTC,CASSGGQVYGYTF
NA,TRBJ1-1,TRBV7-2,TGTGCCAGCAGCGCCCCGACAGGGAACACTGAAGCTTTCTTT,CASSAPTGNTEAFF
NA,TRBJ2-7,TRBV19,TGTGCCAGTAGCCCCCGAGACAGGAATCAATACGAGCAGTACTTC,CASSPRDRNQYEQYF
TRBD2,TRBJ2-7,TRBV15,TGTGCCACCAGCAGAGTATGGGAACTAGCGGGAGGGTTCTCCTACGAGCAGTACTTC,CATSRVWELAGGFSYEQYF
NA,TRBJ2-3,TRBV5-1,TGCGCCAGCAGCTTGGACTACCTAACGCAGTATTTT,CASSLDYLTQYF
NA,TRBJ2-2,TRBV9,TGTGCCAGCAGCCCAGAGGAGAGGCCCACCGGGGAGCTGTTTTTT,CASSPEERPTGELFF
TRBD2,TRBJ2-7,TRBV11-2,TGTGCCAGCAGCTTAGACGTTTTGCGACTAGCGGGAGCTGAGCAGTACTTC,CASSLDVLRLAGAEQYF